The present T cell receptor beta chain was sequenced within a study of T cells in Graves' hyperthyroidism and ophthalmopathy. This clonotype was seen at least ten times. TCR beta CDR3 sequences were amplified from RNA transcripts. First-round RT-PCR targeting the TCR CDR3 was performed with the HTBI primer set. TCRdb re-called the multiplex PCR reads with MiXCR, one entry per CDR3 protein. The table records 350,000 or so distinct CDR3 sequences, about a sixth of them present only once. The CDR3 extends over 15 amino acids. Germline CDR1 LGHNA, CDR2 YSLEER. With V trimmed by 4 bases and J by 7 bases, 7 bases remained unmatched.

The rearrangement uses TRBV4-3 and TRBJ1-2; 12 bases match TRBD1. The receptor's source is a woman in her thirties or forties with Graves' ophthalmopathy. Sequencing used blood. CDR3 region: CASSPTRDRGLGYTF. CDR3 bases: TGCGCCAGCAGCCCGACCCGGGACAGGGGGCTTGGCTACACCTTC.